This paragraph reports one T cell receptor beta chain. The table came from immunoSEQ multiplex PCR; TCRdb's copy has only in-frame clones and leaves some out. The sample has about 610,000 clones; almost 97% are singletons. CDR3 length: 16 amino acids. The germline V gene encodes CDR1 SGHRS and CDR2 YFSETQ. The ends lost 4 bases at V and 0 bases at J; junction bases unmatched: 6. The sample comes from a study of shared clonotypes between healthy human individuals. Donors were healthy HIV-negative adults without recently reported acute infections or vaccinations. Each sample came from a Caucasian adult donor living in Nashville, Tennessee. Into CD45RA+ naive and CD45RA-negative memory subsets, the CD4+ cells were split.

V usage is TRBV5-1 and J usage is TRBJ2-1; 8 bases line up with TRBD2. This receptor was identified in a woman aged 25 to 39 in good health. The sample was naive CD4+ T cells sorted from blood. Subset given: CD45RA+ positively selected. The chain's CDR3 is CASSVIAGSSYNEQFF. CDR3 DNA: TGCGCCAGCAGCGTTATAGCGGGAAGCTCCTACAATGAGCAGTTCTTC.